The 18 T cell receptor beta chains reported below all come from one sample, sequenced in a study of chemoradiotherapy in HPV16-positive cancers. Produced via immunoSEQ multiplex PCR; TCRdb's table is partial and in-frame only. The repertoire holds around 5,000 clones, with about 85% as singletons. The specimen was tumor tissue, collected from a patient who underwent chemoradiotherapy. These receptors came from a human donor with HPV-associated anogenital cancer.

CDR3 nucleotides: TGTGCCAGCAGCTCATCTTCGGCGGGAGAGCAGTTCTTC. The encoded protein is CASSSSSAGEQFF. This chain connects TRBV7-8 to TRBJ2-1; D might be TRBD2 (6 bases). Trimming took off 4 bases at V and 10 bases at J, with 14 bases between the two ends. CDR3 length: 13 residues. The germline V gene encodes CDR1 SGHVS and CDR2 FQNEAQ.

This chain connects TRBV5-1 to TRBJ1-2; TRBD1 aligns across 8 bases. The CDR3 consists of 14 residues. J was trimmed by 8 bases and V by 1 base; bases with no gene match: 7. Germline assignment: CDR1 SGHRS and CDR2 YFSETQ. In DNA, the CDR3 is TGCGCCAGCAGCTTGAAGGGGACAGGATCCGGCTACACCTTC. It encodes CASSLKGTGSGYTF. The full variable domain, rest sourced from reference TRBV5-1 and TRBJ1-2, is KAGVTQTPRYLIKTRGQQVTLSCSPISGHRSVSWYQQTPGQGLQFLFEYFSETQRNKGNFPGRFSGRQFSNSRSEMNVSTLELGDSALYLCASSLKGTGSGYTFGSGTRLTVV.

This clone has just one count. The chain links TRBV19 to TRBJ1-1, with D uncertain. This CDR3 contains 13 residues. The V gene lost 5 bases and the J gene lost 1 base, with 8 bases spanning the gap. Germline loops: CDR1 LNHDA, CDR2 SQIVND (reference sequence). In nucleotides, the CDR3 is TGTGCCAGTAGTTTCAACGGGAACACTGAAGCTTTCTTT. Translation gives CASSFNGNTEAFF.

The chain couples TRBV5-1 to TRBJ1-1; no definite D call. Trimming cost V 2 bases and J 3 bases, with 14 bases left between them. This CDR3 has 15 residues. CDR1 and CDR2 from the germline V gene are SGHRS and YFSETQ. In DNA, the CDR3 is TGCGCCAGCAGCTTAGTGTCGGTGGCTGACACTGAAGCTTTCTTT. It translates to CASSLVSVADTEAFF.

The rearrangement uses TRBV7-2 and TRBJ2-1; TRBD2 matches 8 bases. The CDR3 has 14 amino acids. The germline CDR1 and CDR2 sequences are SGHTA and FQGNSA. Losses at the gene ends were 5 bases for V and 4 bases for J; bases not matched to a gene: 4. Written as DNA, the CDR3 is TGTGCCAGCAGCCCAGCGGGAGATTACAATGAGCAGTTCTTC. Translated: CASSPAGDYNEQFF.

With regard to this clone: Other DNA variants within this sample encode the same CDR3. This chain joins TRBV6-5 and TRBJ2-7, with TRBD2 as a possible D gene (6 bases). The CDR3 spans 13 residues. The V end lost 5 bases, the J end lost 6 bases, and 14 bases lay between the germline ends. The germline CDR1 and CDR2 sequences are MNHEY and SVGAGI. The DNA for the CDR3 is TGTGCCAGCAGTCCGGGACTTTTGGGCGAGCAGTACTTC. It is translated as CASSPGLLGEQYF.

V is TRBV7-6 and J is TRBJ2-2; 9 bases line up with TRBD2. Germline lookup yields CDR1 SGHVS and CDR2 FNYEAQ. The junction had 1 base not matched to a gene; V was cut back by 2 bases and J by 3 bases. The CDR3 extends over 15 amino acids. CDR3 nucleotide sequence: TGTGCCAGCAGCTTATTAGCGGGGGACACCGGGGAGCTGTTTTTT. Protein sequence: CASSLLAGDTGELFF.

This clone was seen once. This sequence joins TRBV21-1 and TRBJ1-2. TRBV21-1 is shown as a pseudogene. CDR3 size: 15 residues. CDR3 in DNA: TGTGCCAGCAGCAAAGTTGTAAGGGCAGATTATTTGCACACCTTC. Its translation is CASSKVVRADYLHTF.

The chain has TRBV10-2 and TRBJ1-1; unclear D gene. Trimming stripped 4 bases from V and 4 bases from J, with 10 bases between. The length of the CDR3 is 13 residues. From germline, CDR1 is WSHSY and CDR2 SAAADI. This CDR3 reads CASSGAGSTEAFF. CDR3 DNA sequence: TGCGCCAGCAGTGGGGCCGGGAGCACTGAAGCTTTCTTT.

V and J are TRBV10-3 and TRBJ2-7; D might be TRBD1 (7 bases). This CDR3 spans 17 amino acids. In germline, CDR1 is ENHRY, CDR2 SYGVKD. V was pared by 3 bases and J by 1 base, with 19 bases between. The CDR3 loop is CAISEAVRTGGSYEQYF. As DNA, the CDR3 is TGTGCCATCAGTGAAGCGGTCAGGACAGGAGGGTCCTACGAGCAGTACTTC.

V gene TRBV14 combines with J gene TRBJ1-1, with D tentatively TRBD1 (6 bases). Germline loops: CDR1 SGHDN, CDR2 FVKESK. V gave up 4 bases and J gave up 2 bases, with 17 bases separating them. The CDR3 totals 16 residues. CDR3 residues: CASSLYLRGLNTEAFF. The CDR3 region has the DNA TGTGCCAGCAGCCTTTACCTCAGGGGCCTCAACACTGAAGCTTTCTTT.

This rearrangement joins TRBV6-6 to TRBJ2-5; 9 positions match TRBD2. Germline CDR1 is MNHNY and CDR2 is SVGAGI (reference sequence). The CDR3 has 13 amino acids. V trimming: 2 bases; J trimming: 5 bases; junction bases outside the gene matches: 0. The CDR3 region has the DNA TGTGCCAGCAGTTACCTAGCGGGGGAGACCCAGTACTTC. Encoded protein: CASSYLAGETQYF.

The rearrangement joins TRBV7-2 to TRBJ1-1, with 9 nucleotides matching TRBD1. Looked up from germline, CDR1 is SGHTA and CDR2 is FQGNSA. This CDR3 contains 14 residues. V trimming: 6 bases; J trimming: 4 bases; junction bases outside the gene matches: 6. CDR3 sequence (DNA): TGTGCCAGCAGTCGGGACAGGGTGTCCACTGAAGCTTTCTTT. Residues: CASSRDRVSTEAFF.

Only a few counts were recorded for this clone. This CDR3 is CASSAGFQPQHF. CDR3 nucleotides: TGTGCCAGCAGTGCGGGTTTTCAGCCCCAGCATTTT. J is TRBJ1-5 and V is TRBV2, with unresolved D. The CDR3 is 12 residues long. The V and J ends lost 4 bases and 6 bases respectively, with 7 bases between them. CDR1 and CDR2 (germline): SNHLY, FYNNEI.

This chain joins TRBV9 and TRBJ2-7; D is unclear. Deletions cut 0 bases from V and 0 bases from J, with 7 bases between. CDR1 is SGDLS and CDR2 is YYNGEE in the germline V gene. The CDR3 sequence is 14 residues long. CDR3 loop: CASSVGPSSYEQYF. CDR3 sequence (DNA): TGTGCCAGCAGCGTAGGACCGAGCTCCTACGAGCAGTACTTC.

This chain connects TRBV19 to TRBJ1-2, with D perhaps TRBD1 (6 bases). The ends were cut back, 6 bases at V and 6 bases at J, with 11 bases in the middle. The CDR3 length is 12 residues. CDR1 and CDR2 from the germline V gene are LNHDA and SQIVND (reference sequence). CDR3 nucleotides: TGTGCCAGTAGGAGAGACAGGAATGGCTACACCTTC. Its protein product is CASRRDRNGYTF. Based on the CDR3 plus reference TRBV19 and TRBJ1-2, the full variable domain is DGGITQSPKYLFRKEGQNVTLSCEQNLNHDAMYWYRQDPGQGLRLIYYSQIVNDFQKGDIAEGYSVSREKKESFPLTVTSAQKNPTAFYLCASRRDRNGYTFGSGTRLTVV.

The V call is TRBV19, the J call TRBJ2-1; the D is unclear. Germline loops: CDR1 LNHDA, CDR2 SQIVND (reference sequence). This CDR3 has 15 amino acids. Trimming left V 1 base short and J 8 bases short, with 15 bases between. DNA for the CDR3: TGTGCCAGTAGTATAGTAGGCGGCCCAAGGGATGAGCAGTTCTTC. Protein sequence: CASSIVGGPRDEQFF.

The rearrangement links TRBV2 to TRBJ1-1; tentatively, D is TRBD1 (5 bases). Looked up from germline, CDR1 is SNHLY and CDR2 is FYNNEI. The CDR3 is 13 amino acids. V dropped 6 bases and J dropped 4 bases, with 12 bases sitting between them. CDR3: CASRPTVGTEAFF. For the CDR3, the DNA is TGTGCCAGCAGACCGACAGTTGGCACTGAAGCTTTCTTT.